This TCR beta chain stems from a study of blood T cell repertoires in COVID-19. Across the whole study: Samples representing acute and convalescent COVID-19 were sourced from the United States, Italy and Spain. PBMCs, B-cell-depleted T cells, or T cells provided the cDNA or gDNA that made up the material.

In the study's own analysis: Estimates of nucleated cell counts were drawn from the amplification of reference gene primers. This table comes from immunoSEQ multiplex PCR, and its TCRdb copy is limited to in-frame clones, with some not included. The DNA gave D and trimming, while V, J and clone size come from that table. The sample lists a few hundred thousand clones; 75% to 85% were seen once. The specimen was peripheral blood. The source is a man in his forties who had recovered from COVID-19.

CDR3 residues: CSVERQGYEQYF. DNA for the CDR3: TGCAGCGTTGAAAGACAGGGCTACGAGCAGTACTTC. The rearrangement links TRBV29-1 to TRBJ2-7; 7 bases fit TRBD1. The germline V gene encodes CDR1 SQVTM and CDR2 ANQGSEA. The CDR3 spans 12 residues. The V and J ends lost 2 bases and 3 bases, in that order; junction bases with no gene match: 1.